The rows below give T cell receptor beta chains drawn from one sample of a study of CD8 T cells in Susac syndrome. MiXCR, applied by TCRdb to the immunoSEQ multiplex PCR reads, yields one record per CDR3 protein. This sample has roughly 150,000 distinct CDR3 sequences; approximately 95% occur once, and the top ten carry approximately 0.17%. The specimen was CD8+ T cells from PBMCs. Receptors originate from a human donor with Susac syndrome. Each CDR3 is given with its conserved first and last residue. The D gene is left open where the match is weak. Size is omitted from some rows. Given values are once, few, many or a class for expanded clones.

. | TRBJ2-7 | TRBV20-1 | . | TGCAGTGCTAGAGACGGACGGGGCTACGAGCAGTACTTC | CSARDGRGYEQYF
. | TRBJ2-1 | TRBV25-1 | . | TGTGCCAGCAGCGAACCCCGGGGCGGTGGTGAGCAGTTCTTC | CASSEPRGGGEQFF
. | TRBJ1-2 | TRBV3-1 | . | TGTGCCAGCAGCCAAGCAGGCAACTATGGCTACACCTTC | CASSQAGNYGYTF
. | TRBJ2-2 | TRBV27 | . | TGTGCCAGCATGGGGGGCACCGGGGAGCTGTTTTTT | CASMGGTGELFF
. | TRBJ2-7 | TRBV28 | . | TGTGCCAGCACCCCCACGCCGACTAACTACGAGCAGTACTTC | CASTPTPTNYEQYF
. | TRBJ2-7 | TRBV13 | . | TGTGCCAGCAGAGCACGGGGACGCTACTCCTACGAGCAGTACTTC | CASRARGRYSYEQYF
. | TRBJ2-3 | TRBV25-1 | . | TGTGCCAGCAGTGAAATTGCCTTCACAGATACGCAGTATTTT | CASSEIAFTDTQYF
. | TRBJ2-7 | TRBV20-1 | . | TGCAGTGCCCCTAGTGGAGGTTCGGGGTACGAGCAGTACTTC | CSAPSGGSGYEQYF
once | TRBJ2-1 | TRBV7-9 | TRBD1 | TGTGCCAGCAGCCGGGGACAGTACAATGAGCAGTTCTTC | CASSRGQYNEQFF
. | TRBJ2-7 | TRBV20-1 | . | TGCAGTGCTAGGGCAGGCTACGAGCAGTACTTC | CSARAGYEQYF
. | TRBJ1-2 | TRBV13 | TRBD1 | TGTGCCAGCACACTTGGACAGGCGGAGTATGGCTACACCTTC | CASTLGQAEYGYTF
. | TRBJ1-4 | TRBV27 | . | TGTGCCAGCAGTTTATGGACAAATGAAAAACTGTTTTTT | CASSLWTNEKLFF
. | TRBJ1-1 | TRBV11-2 | . | TGTGCCAGCAGCTTTCAGGGTACTGAAGCTTTCTTT | CASSFQGTEAFF